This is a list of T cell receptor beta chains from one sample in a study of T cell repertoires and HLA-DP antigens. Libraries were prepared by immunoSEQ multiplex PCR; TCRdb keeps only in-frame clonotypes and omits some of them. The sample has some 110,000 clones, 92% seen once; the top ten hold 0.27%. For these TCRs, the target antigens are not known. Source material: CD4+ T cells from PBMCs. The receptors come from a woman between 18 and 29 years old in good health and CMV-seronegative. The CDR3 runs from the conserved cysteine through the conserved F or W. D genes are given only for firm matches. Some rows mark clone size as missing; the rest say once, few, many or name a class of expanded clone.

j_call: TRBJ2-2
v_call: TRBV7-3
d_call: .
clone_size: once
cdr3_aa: CASSLKSRFNTGELFF
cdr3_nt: TGTGCCAGCAGCTTAAAGAGTCGGTTCAACACCGGGGAGCTGTTTTTT

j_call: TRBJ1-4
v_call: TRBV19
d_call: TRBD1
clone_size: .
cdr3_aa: CASSIGTALATNEKLFF
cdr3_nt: TGTGCCAGTAGTATTGGGACAGCCCTTGCAACTAATGAAAAACTGTTTTTT

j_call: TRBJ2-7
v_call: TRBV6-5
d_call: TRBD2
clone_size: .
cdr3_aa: CASSQGTSGSYEQYF
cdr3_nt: TGTGCCAGCAGCCAAGGGACTAGCGGGTCCTACGAGCAGTACTTC

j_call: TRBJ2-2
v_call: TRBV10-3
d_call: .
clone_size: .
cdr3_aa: CAISESSLNTGELFF
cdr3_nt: TGTGCCATCAGTGAGTCGAGTCTTAACACCGGGGAGCTGTTTTTT

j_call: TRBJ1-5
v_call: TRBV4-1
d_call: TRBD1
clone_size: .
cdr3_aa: CASSRQDRGNQPQHF
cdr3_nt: TGCGCCAGCAGCCGCCAAGACAGGGGTAATCAGCCCCAGCATTTT

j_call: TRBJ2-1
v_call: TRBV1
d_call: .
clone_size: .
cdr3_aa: CTSSQEGGTSGHNEQFF
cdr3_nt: TGCACCAGCAGCCAAGAAGGTGGGACTAGCGGGCACAATGAGCAGTTCTTC

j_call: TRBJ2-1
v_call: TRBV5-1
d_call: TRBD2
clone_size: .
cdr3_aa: CASSLRASGDYNEQFF
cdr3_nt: TGCGCCAGCAGCTTGAGGGCTAGCGGAGACTACAATGAGCAGTTCTTC

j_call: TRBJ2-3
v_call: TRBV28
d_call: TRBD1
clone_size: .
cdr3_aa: CASGDRGFDTQYF
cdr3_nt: TGTGCCAGCGGGGACAGGGGATTCGATACGCAGTATTTT

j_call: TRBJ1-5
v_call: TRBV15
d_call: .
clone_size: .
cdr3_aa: CATSREEGQPQHF
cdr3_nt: TGTGCCACCAGCAGAGAGGAGGGTCAGCCCCAGCATTTT

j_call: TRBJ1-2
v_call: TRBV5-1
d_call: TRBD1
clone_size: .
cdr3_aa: CASSLGTGVGGYTF
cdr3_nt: TGCGCCAGCAGCTTGGGGACAGGCGTGGGGGGCTACACCTTC

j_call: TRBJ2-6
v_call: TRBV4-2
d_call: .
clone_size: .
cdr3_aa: CASSQGSSGHLSGANVLTF
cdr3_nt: TGTGCCAGCAGCCAAGGGAGTTCTGGGCACCTCTCTGGGGCCAACGTCCTGACTTTC

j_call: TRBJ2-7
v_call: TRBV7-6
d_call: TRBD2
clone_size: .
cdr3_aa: CASSLSGSSGRAHEQYF
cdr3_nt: TGTGCCAGCAGCTTATCTGGTTCTAGCGGGAGGGCGCACGAGCAGTACTTC

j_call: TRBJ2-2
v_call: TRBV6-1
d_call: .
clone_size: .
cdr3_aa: CASSERLIRVLVDTGELFF
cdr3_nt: TGTGCCAGCAGTGAAAGACTTATAAGGGTCCTCGTTGACACCGGGGAGCTGTTTTTT

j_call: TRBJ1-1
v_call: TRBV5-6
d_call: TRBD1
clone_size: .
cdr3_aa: CASSIRQGAILENTEAFF
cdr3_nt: TGTGCCAGCAGCATCCGACAGGGCGCTATACTAGAGAACACTGAAGCTTTCTTT

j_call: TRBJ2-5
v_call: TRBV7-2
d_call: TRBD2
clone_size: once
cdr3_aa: CASSRTSGGVETQYF
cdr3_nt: TGTGCCAGCAGCCGGACTAGCGGGGGGGTGGAGACCCAGTACTTC

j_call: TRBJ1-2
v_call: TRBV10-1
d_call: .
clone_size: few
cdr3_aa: CASSETTGYGYTF
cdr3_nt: TGCGCCAGCAGTGAAACGACAGGATATGGCTACACCTTC

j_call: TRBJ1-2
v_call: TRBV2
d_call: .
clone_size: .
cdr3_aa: CASHLYGAVANYGYTF
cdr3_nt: TGTGCCAGCCACCTCTACGGGGCAGTAGCTAACTATGGCTACACCTTC

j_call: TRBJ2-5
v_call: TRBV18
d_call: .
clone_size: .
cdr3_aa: CASSPAGDQETQYF
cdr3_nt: TGTGCCAGCTCACCAGCAGGGGACCAAGAGACCCAGTACTTC

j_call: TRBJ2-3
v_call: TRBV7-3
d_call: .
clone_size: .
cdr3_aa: CASSLNGVTGTDTQYF
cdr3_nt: TGTGCCAGCAGCTTAAACGGGGTGACAGGCACAGATACGCAGTATTTT

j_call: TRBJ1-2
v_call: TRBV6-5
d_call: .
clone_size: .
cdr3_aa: CASSAGTSNYGYTF
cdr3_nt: TGTGCCAGCAGTGCCGGGACTTCTAACTATGGCTACACCTTC

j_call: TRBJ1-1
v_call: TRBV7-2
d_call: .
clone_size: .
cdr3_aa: CASSRGATEAFF
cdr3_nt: TGTGCCAGCAGCAGGGGGGCCACTGAAGCTTTCTTT

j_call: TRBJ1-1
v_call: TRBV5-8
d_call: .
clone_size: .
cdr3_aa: CASSLGGLGTEAFF
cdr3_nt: TGTGCCAGCAGCTTGGGGGGGCTTGGCACTGAAGCTTTCTTT

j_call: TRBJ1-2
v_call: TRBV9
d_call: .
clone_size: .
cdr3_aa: CASSVLDYGYTF
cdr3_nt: TGTGCCAGCAGCGTCCTCGACTATGGCTACACCTTC

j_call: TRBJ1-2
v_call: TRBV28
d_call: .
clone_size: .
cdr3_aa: CASSPRGPDFNYGYTF
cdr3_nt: TGTGCCAGCAGCCCACGAGGTCCGGATTTCAACTATGGCTACACCTTC

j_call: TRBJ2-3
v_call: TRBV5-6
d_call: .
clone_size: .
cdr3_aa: CASSRDPAGPQYF
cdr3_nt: TGTGCCAGCAGCCGAGACCCGGCCGGGCCGCAGTATTTT

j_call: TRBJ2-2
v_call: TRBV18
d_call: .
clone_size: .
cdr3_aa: CASSPTGTGELFF
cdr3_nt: TGTGCCAGCTCACCTACGGGCACCGGGGAGCTGTTTTTT

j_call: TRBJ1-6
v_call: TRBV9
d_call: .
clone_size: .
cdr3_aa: CASSVEGQENSPLHF
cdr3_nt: TGTGCCAGCAGCGTAGAGGGACAAGAAAATTCACCCCTCCACTTT